The present entry profiles one TCR beta chain with its context. The antigen is unknown. Germline CDR1 reads MNHEY; CDR2 reads SMNVEV (reference sequence). The CDR3 is 18 residues long. V trimming: 4 bases; J trimming: 9 bases; junction bases outside the gene matches: 16. This PCR relied on a set of 60 Vbeta primers and 13 Jbeta primers. The repertoire was sequenced with immunoSEQ multiplex PCR; TCRdb's copy has only in-frame clones and lacks some. The data show more than 90,000 clones, around 80% seen once. The data were obtained in a study of cytomegalovirus exposure and HLA in healthy donors. Study-level background: A preliminary data release comprised about 85 million unique TCRs obtained from HLA-typed donors. For the approximately 360 genotyped donors, 75% to 90% fell within the Caucasian-associated ancestry cluster. Study results and limitations: Across donors, sequencing depth was assumed by presence/absence analyses to be roughly uniform.

The specimen sequenced was PBMCs. The chain couples TRBV27 to TRBJ2-1; 12 bases are shared with TRBD2. The source of this sequence is a human donor in good health. Here the CDR3 DNA reads TGTGCCAGCAGTTCCGGACTAGCGGGGTCCCCCCTACACCGTGAGCAGTTCTTC. Its translation: CASSSGLAGSPLHREQFF.